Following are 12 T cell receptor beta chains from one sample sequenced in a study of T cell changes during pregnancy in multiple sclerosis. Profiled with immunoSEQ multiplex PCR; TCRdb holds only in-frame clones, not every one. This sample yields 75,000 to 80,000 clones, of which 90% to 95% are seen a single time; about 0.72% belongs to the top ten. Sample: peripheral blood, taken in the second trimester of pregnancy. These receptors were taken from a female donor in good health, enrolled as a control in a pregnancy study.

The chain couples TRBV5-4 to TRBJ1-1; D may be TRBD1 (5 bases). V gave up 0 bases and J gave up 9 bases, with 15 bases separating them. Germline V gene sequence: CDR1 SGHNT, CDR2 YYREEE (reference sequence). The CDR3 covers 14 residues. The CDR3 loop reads CASSLDAGLIQAFF. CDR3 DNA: TGTGCCAGCAGCTTGGATGCAGGGTTAATCCAAGCTTTCTTT.

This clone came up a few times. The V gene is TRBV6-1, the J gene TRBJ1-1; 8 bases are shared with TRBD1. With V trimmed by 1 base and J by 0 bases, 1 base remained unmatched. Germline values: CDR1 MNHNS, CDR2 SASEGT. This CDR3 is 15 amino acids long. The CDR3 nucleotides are TGTGCCAGCAGTGAAGGGACAGGGATGAACACTGAAGCTTTCTTT. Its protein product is CASSEGTGMNTEAFF.

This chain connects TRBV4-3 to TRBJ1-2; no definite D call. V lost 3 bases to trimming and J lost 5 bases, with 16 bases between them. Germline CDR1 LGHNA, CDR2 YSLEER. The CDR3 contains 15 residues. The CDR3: CASSQDSGPPYGYTF. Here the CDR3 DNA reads TGCGCCAGCAGCCAGGACTCCGGGCCCCCTTATGGCTACACCTTC.

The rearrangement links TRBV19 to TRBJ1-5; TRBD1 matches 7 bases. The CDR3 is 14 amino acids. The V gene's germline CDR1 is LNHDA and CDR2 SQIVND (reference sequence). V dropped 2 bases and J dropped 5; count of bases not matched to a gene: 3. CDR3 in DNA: TGTGCCAGTAGTATACAGGGGGTCGATCAGCCCCAGCATTTT. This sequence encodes CASSIQGVDQPQHF. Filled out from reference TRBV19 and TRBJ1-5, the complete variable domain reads DGGITQSPKYLFRKEGQNVTLSCEQNLNHDAMYWYRQDPGQGLRLIYYSQIVNDFQKGDIAEGYSVSREKKESFPLTVTSAQKNPTAFYLCASSIQGVDQPQHFGDGTRLSIL.

The CDR3 coding sequence is TGTGCCAGCAGCTTAGCCCCAAAAACTAGCGGGGACACAGATACGCAGTATTTT. Residues: CASSLAPKTSGDTDTQYF. The V call is TRBV13, the J call TRBJ2-3; 10 bases match TRBD2. V shed 1 base and J 2 bases; nucleotides not matched to a gene: 9. Germline V CDR1 and CDR2: PRHDT, FYEKMQ (reference sequence). The CDR3 is 18 residues long.

Here the CDR3 reads CAVAGENTEAFF. Here the CDR3 DNA reads TGTGCCGTCGCGGGGGAGAACACTGAAGCTTTCTTT. This chain connects TRBV7-9 to TRBJ1-1; weak D call: TRBD1 (5 bases). This CDR3 comprises 12 residues. Looked up from germline, CDR1 is SEHNR and CDR2 is FQNEAQ (reference sequence). Trimming cost V 11 bases and J 1 base, with 11 bases left between them.

CDR3 loop: CASSLQGDLYNEQFF. The CDR3 region has the DNA TGTGCCAGCAGCTTACAAGGGGACTTATACAATGAGCAGTTCTTC. This chain links TRBV7-8 with TRBJ2-1, with D possibly being TRBD2 (6 bases). Germline V CDR1 and CDR2: SGHVS, FQNEAQ. Trimming cost V 2 bases and J 4 bases, with 12 bases left between them. The length of the CDR3 is 15 residues. The whole variable domain, filled in from reference TRBV7-8 and TRBJ2-1, reads GAGVSQSPRYKVAKRGQDVALRCDPISGHVSLFWYQQALGQGPEFLTYFQNEAQLDKSGLPSDRFFAERPEGSVSTLKIQRTQQEDSAVYLCASSLQGDLYNEQFFGPGTRLTVL.

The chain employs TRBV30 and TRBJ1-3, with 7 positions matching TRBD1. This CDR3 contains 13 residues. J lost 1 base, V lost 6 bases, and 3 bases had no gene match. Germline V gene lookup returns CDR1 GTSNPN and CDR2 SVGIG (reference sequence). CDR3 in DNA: TGTGCCTGTAGACAGGGTTCTGGAAACACCATATATTTT. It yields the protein CACRQGSGNTIYF.

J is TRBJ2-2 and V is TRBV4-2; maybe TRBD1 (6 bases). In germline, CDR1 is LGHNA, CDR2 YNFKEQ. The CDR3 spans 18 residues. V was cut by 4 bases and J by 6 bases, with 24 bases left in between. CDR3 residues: CASSRGGRGGRGPGELFF. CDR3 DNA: TGTGCCAGCAGCCGAGGGGGTCGAGGAGGTCGGGGTCCCGGGGAGCTGTTTTTT.

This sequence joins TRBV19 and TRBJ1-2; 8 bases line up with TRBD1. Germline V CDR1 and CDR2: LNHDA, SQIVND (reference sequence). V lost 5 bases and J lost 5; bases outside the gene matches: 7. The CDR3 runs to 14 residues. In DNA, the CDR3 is TGTGCCAGTAGTGTCGACAGGGGACAATATGGCTACACCTTC. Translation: CASSVDRGQYGYTF.

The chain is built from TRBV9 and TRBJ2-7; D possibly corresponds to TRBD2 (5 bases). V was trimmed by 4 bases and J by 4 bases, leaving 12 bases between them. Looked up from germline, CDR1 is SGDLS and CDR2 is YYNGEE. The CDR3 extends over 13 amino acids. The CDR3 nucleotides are TGTGCCAGCAGCCGCCGTGGGGAGTACGAGCAGTACTTC. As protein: CASSRRGEYEQYF.

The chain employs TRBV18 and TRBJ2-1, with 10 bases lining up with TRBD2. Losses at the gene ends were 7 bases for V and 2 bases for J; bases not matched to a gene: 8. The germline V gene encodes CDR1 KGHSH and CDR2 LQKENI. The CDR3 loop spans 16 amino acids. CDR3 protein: CASYTSAGGPYNEQFF. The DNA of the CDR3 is TGTGCCAGCTATACCTCAGCGGGGGGGCCCTACAATGAGCAGTTCTTC. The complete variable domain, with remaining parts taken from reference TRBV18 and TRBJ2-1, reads NAGVMQNPRHLVRRRGQEARLRCSPMKGHSHVYWYRQLPEEGLKFMVYLQKENIIDESGMPKERFSAEFPKEGPSILRIQQVVRGDSAAYFCASYTSAGGPYNEQFFGPGTRLTVL.